Listed below are T cell receptor beta chains from one sample, sequenced in a study of T-cell memory formation after mild COVID-19. TCRdb itself ran the 5' RACE reads through MiXCR, one entry per CDR3 protein. The profile covers 470,000 or so distinct CDR3 sequences, with around a sixth appearing a single time and over 9% taken by the ten largest. Specimen: PBMCs or a T cell subset sorted from them (not recorded which). The receptors were sampled from an adult woman who had mild COVID-19 (a few samples of this study predate the infection). Cell type and time point are not known. CDR3s include the opening cysteine and the closing phenylalanine or tryptophan. D genes are given only for firm matches. Some rows mark clone size as missing; the rest say once, few, many or name a class of expanded clone.

TRBV4-1	TRBD1	TRBJ1-1	.	TGCGCCAGCAGCCAACTCGGGACAGGGGTCACTGAAGCTTTCTTT	CASSQLGTGVTEAFF
TRBV29-1	.	TRBJ2-1	.	TGCAGCGTTAACCCCAGCTACAATGAGCAGTTCTTC	CSVNPSYNEQFF
TRBV9	.	TRBJ2-3	.	TGTGCCAGCAGCGACCAGCGAGATACGCAGTATTTT	CASSDQRDTQYF
TRBV19	.	TRBJ2-3	few	TGTGCCAGTAGTATAACAGGACCACCTACAGATACGCAGTATTTT	CASSITGPPTDTQYF
TRBV7-9	.	TRBJ2-1	.	TGTGCCAGCAGCTTAGCGAGAGTTGGAGGTTCCCATGAGCAGTTCTTC	CASSLARVGGSHEQFF
TRBV25-1	.	TRBJ1-2	.	TGTGCCAGCAGTGATCGTGGTGGGGCGCTCTATGGCTACACCTTC	CASSDRGGALYGYTF
TRBV2	.	TRBJ2-4	.	TGTGCCAGCAGGAGGTTTGCCAAAAACATTCAGTACTTC	CASRRFAKNIQYF
TRBV5-1	TRBD2	TRBJ2-3	.	TGCGCCAGCCAAGCGGGAGACGGCACAGATACGCAGTATTTT	CASQAGDGTDTQYF
TRBV29-1	.	TRBJ2-3	few	TGCAGCGTCGGACAAAATTCAGATACGCAGTATTTT	CSVGQNSDTQYF
TRBV19	.	TRBJ2-2	once	TGTGCCAGTAGTATAGTAGGCCGGAACACCGGGGAGCTGTTTTTT	CASSIVGRNTGELFF
TRBV5-6	.	TRBJ2-5	few	TGTGCCAGCAGTAACAGGGCGAGGGAGACCCAGTACTTC	CASSNRARETQYF
TRBV4-1	TRBD2	TRBJ2-1	few	TGCGCCAGCAGCCAAGACGGACTAGCCTCCTACAATGAGCAGTTCTTC	CASSQDGLASYNEQFF
TRBV27	.	TRBJ1-1	many	TGTGCCAGCAGGGGGGGGAACACTGAAGCTTTCTTT	CASRGGNTEAFF
TRBV20-1	TRBD2	TRBJ2-3	few	TGCAGTGCTAGACGGCTAGCGGGGGCATCTAGCACAGATACGCAGTATTTT	CSARRLAGASSTDTQYF
TRBV6-5	TRBD1	TRBJ2-7	.	TGTGCCAGCAGCCTCCAGGGGGTTCATTACGAGCAGTACTTC	CASSLQGVHYEQYF
TRBV7-9	TRBD1	TRBJ1-1	many	TGTGCCAGCAGCTTAATCGGACAGGGGAACACTGAAGCTTTCTTT	CASSLIGQGNTEAFF
TRBV24-1	.	TRBJ2-3	many	TGTGCCACCAGGCCGTCTACGGGCCAAAGCACAGATACGCAGTATTTT	CATRPSTGQSTDTQYF
TRBV3-1	.	TRBJ2-1	few	TGTGCCAGCAGCCAAGATACCGGGTACAATGAGCAGTTCTTC	CASSQDTGYNEQFF
TRBV11-2	.	TRBJ2-4	few	TGTGCCAGCAGCCCAGGTCCCATGGCCAAAAACATTCAGTACTTC	CASSPGPMAKNIQYF
TRBV12-3/TRBV12-4	TRBD1	TRBJ2-2	.	TGTGCCAGCAGGGACAGGGGGAACACCGGGGAGCTGTTTTTT	CASRDRGNTGELFF
TRBV9	.	TRBJ2-5	few	TGTGCCAGCAGCGTAGTGGGCACCGGCGGAGGAGAGACCCAGTACTTC	CASSVVGTGGGETQYF
TRBV3-1	.	TRBJ2-1	.	TGTGCCAGCAGCCAAGGAAATATAGGCGAGCAGTTCTTC	CASSQGNIGEQFF
TRBV5-1	.	TRBJ2-2	.	TGCGCCAGCAGCTGGGCAGAGGGGGAGCTGTTTTTT	CASSWAEGELFF
TRBV12-3/TRBV12-4	.	TRBJ2-7	few	TGTGCCAGCAGCCCGACCACTAGTTGGTCGTACTTC	CASSPTTSWSYF
TRBV12-3/TRBV12-4	.	TRBJ2-7	many	TGTGCCAGCAGTTTAAGCAGAAGCTCCTACGAGCAGTACTTC	CASSLSRSSYEQYF
TRBV13	TRBD2	TRBJ2-5	few	TGTGCCAGCAGCTTATGGCTAGCGGGAGGCGGAGAGACCCAGTACTTC	CASSLWLAGGGETQYF
TRBV30	.	TRBJ1-1	.	TGTGCCTGGAGTGTTAATAGTGTGGGTGAAGCTTTCTTT	CAWSVNSVGEAFF
TRBV18	.	TRBJ1-6	.	TGTGCCAGCTCACCATCGGTGGGGGTAAATTCACCCCTCCACTTT	CASSPSVGVNSPLHF
TRBV7-2	TRBD1	TRBJ2-7	.	TGTGCCAGCAGCTTAGCGGCAGCCGGGACAGGGGGCTACGAGCAGTACTTC	CASSLAAAGTGGYEQYF
TRBV9	.	TRBJ2-5	.	TGTGCCAGCAGCGTAGCGGTAGGGGGTGAGACCCAGTACTTC	CASSVAVGGETQYF
TRBV11-2	.	TRBJ1-5	many	TGTGCCAGCAGCCCCAATCTCCAGGACTCCCAGCATTTT	CASSPNLQDSQHF
TRBV6-2/TRBV6-3	.	TRBJ1-1	many	TGTGCCAGCAGTTACTCCCGACAGAGCGGCCTGAACACTGAAGCTTTCTTT	CASSYSRQSGLNTEAFF
TRBV6-2/TRBV6-3	.	TRBJ1-1	.	TGTGCCAGCAGGGGCTTGGCGTTGAACACTGAAGCTTTCTTT	CASRGLALNTEAFF
TRBV14	.	TRBJ2-7	few	TGTGCCAGCAGCCAAGGACACCCGTGGTACTTC	CASSQGHPWYF
TRBV6-5	.	TRBJ2-7	.	TGTGCCAGCAGTTACCGAAAGGAGCAGTACTTC	CASSYRKEQYF
TRBV24-1	TRBD2	TRBJ2-1	once	TGTGCCACCAGTGATACGCTAGCGGGATCCTACAATGAGCAGTTCTTC	CATSDTLAGSYNEQFF
TRBV9	TRBD2	TRBJ2-1	few	TGTGCCAGCAGCGTAGTAGGGACTAGCGGGAGTAGATACAATGAGCAGTTCTTC	CASSVVGTSGSRYNEQFF
TRBV9	.	TRBJ1-1	few	TGTGCCAGCAGCGTAGCGGGGCGGGGGAACACTGAAGCTTTCTTT	CASSVAGRGNTEAFF
TRBV3-1	TRBD2	TRBJ2-7	.	TGTGCCAGCAGCCCCAGACTAGCGGGGGGTCGGTGGAACTCCTACGAGCAGTACTTC	CASSPRLAGGRWNSYEQYF
TRBV18	.	TRBJ2-3	few	TGTGCCAGCTCACCGTATGCAGGGCAGGTGGATACGCAGTATTTT	CASSPYAGQVDTQYF
TRBV7-3	TRBD2	TRBJ2-1	few	TGTGCCAGCAGCTTAAGCGGGGGGCTTTTCTTC	CASSLSGGLFF
TRBV6-6	TRBD2	TRBJ2-7	few	TGTGCCAGCAGTTACGGGGAGGGTCGCTACGAGCAGTACTTC	CASSYGEGRYEQYF
TRBV20-1	.	TRBJ1-2	few	TGCAGTGCATCCTCACAGCGTTCTAACTATGGCTACACCTTC	CSASSQRSNYGYTF
TRBV9	.	TRBJ2-2	.	TGTGCCAGCAGCGTAGACCCTGAGGGGGACATCACCGGGGAGCTGTTTTTT	CASSVDPEGDITGELFF
TRBV6-5	.	TRBJ1-3	.	TGTGCCATTCGCCCTATCTCTGGAAACACCATATATTTT	CAIRPISGNTIYF
TRBV7-9	.	TRBJ2-5	many	TGTGCCAGCAGCTTAGCGCGGTCGGTAGCGGAGACCCAGTACTTC	CASSLARSVAETQYF
TRBV7-9	TRBD2	TRBJ2-1	.	TGTGCCAGCAGCTCCGAACTAGCGGGTGCATCAAAGTACAATGAGCAGTTCTTC	CASSSELAGASKYNEQFF
TRBV5-6	TRBD2	TRBJ2-7	.	TGTGCCAGCAGCTTGGGCGGGAGCCGGTACGAGCAGTACTTC	CASSLGGSRYEQYF
TRBV24-1	TRBD2	TRBJ2-3	.	TGTGCCACCAGTGATTTCTCGGGAGGGGATACGCAGTATTTT	CATSDFSGGDTQYF
TRBV25-1	.	TRBJ2-6	.	TGTGCCAGCAGGGGGGGCCTCTGGGCCAACGTCCTGACTTTC	CASRGGLWANVLTF
TRBV7-2	TRBD2	TRBJ2-2	.	TGTGCCAGCAGCTCCGGACTAGCACCTACCGGGGAGCTGTTTTTT	CASSSGLAPTGELFF